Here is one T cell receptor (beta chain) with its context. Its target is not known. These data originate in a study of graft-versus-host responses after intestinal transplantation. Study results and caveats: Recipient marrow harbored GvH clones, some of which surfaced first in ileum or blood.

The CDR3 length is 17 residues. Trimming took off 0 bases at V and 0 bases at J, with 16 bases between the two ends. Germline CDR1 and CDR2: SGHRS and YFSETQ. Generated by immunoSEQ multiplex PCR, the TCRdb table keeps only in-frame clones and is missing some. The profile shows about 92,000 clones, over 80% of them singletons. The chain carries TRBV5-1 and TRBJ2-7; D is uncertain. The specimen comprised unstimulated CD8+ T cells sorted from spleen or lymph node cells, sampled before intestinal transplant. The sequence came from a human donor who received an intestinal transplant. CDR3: CASSLGPYSANSYEQYF. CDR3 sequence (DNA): TGCGCCAGCAGCTTGGGCCCCTACAGTGCTAACTCCTACGAGCAGTACTTC.